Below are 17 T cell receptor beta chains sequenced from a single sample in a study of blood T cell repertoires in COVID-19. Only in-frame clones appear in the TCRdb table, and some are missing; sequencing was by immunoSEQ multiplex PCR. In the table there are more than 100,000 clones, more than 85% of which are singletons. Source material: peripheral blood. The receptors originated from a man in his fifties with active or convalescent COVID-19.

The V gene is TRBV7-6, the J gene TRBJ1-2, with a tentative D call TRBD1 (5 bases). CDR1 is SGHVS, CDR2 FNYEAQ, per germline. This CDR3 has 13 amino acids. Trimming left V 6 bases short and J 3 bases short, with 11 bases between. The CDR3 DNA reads TGTGCCAGCAGTCAGGGCAGTTACTATGGCTACACCTTC. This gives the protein CASSQGSYYGYTF.

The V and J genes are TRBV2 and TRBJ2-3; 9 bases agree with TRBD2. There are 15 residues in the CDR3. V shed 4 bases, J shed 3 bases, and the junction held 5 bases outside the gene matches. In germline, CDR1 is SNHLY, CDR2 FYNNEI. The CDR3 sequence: CASSGGAGGTDTQYF. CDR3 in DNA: TGTGCCAGCAGTGGTGGAGCGGGGGGAACAGATACGCAGTATTTT.

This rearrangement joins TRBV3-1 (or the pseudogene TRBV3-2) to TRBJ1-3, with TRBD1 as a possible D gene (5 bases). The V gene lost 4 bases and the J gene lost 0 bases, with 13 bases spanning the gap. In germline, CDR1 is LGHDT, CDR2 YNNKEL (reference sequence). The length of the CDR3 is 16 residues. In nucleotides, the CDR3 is TGTGCCAGCAGCCCCCCCGGACAACTCTCTGGAAACACCATATATTTT. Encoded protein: CASSPPGQLSGNTIYF.

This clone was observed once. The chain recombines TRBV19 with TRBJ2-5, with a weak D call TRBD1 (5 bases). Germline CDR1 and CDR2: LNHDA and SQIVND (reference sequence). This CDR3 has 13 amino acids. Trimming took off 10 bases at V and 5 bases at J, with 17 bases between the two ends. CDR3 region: CATSDAGWETQYF. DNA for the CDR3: TGTGCCACCTCTGACGCAGGGTGGGAGACCCAGTACTTC.

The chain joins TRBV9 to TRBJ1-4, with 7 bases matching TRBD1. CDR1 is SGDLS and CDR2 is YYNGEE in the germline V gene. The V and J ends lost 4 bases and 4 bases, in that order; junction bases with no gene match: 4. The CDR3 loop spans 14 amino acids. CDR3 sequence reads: CASSPGGSNEKLFF. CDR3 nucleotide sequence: TGTGCCAGCAGCCCAGGGGGGAGTAATGAAAAACTGTTTTTT. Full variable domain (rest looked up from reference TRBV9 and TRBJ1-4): DSGVTQTPKHLITATGQRVTLRCSPRSGDLSVYWYQQSLDQGLQFLIQYYNGEERAKGNILERFSAQQFPDLHSELNLSSLELGDSALYFCASSPGGSNEKLFFGSGTQLSVL.

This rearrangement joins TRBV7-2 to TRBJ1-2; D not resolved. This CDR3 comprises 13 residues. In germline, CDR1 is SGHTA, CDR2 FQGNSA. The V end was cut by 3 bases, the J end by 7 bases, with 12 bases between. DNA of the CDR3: TGTGCCAGCAGCTTCTCGGGAAATGGTGGCTACACCTTC. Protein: CASSFSGNGGYTF.

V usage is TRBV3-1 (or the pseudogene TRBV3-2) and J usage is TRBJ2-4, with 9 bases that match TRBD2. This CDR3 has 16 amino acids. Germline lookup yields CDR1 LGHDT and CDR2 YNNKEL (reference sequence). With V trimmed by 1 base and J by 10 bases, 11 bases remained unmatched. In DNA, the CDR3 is TGTGCCAGCAGCCAAGTCTCCCGCGGGAGGGCCGGTATTCAGTACTTC. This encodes CASSQVSRGRAGIQYF.

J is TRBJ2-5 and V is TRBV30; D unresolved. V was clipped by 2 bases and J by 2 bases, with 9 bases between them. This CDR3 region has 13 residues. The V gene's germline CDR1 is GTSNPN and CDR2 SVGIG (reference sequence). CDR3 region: CAWSYVLQETQYF. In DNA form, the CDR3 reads TGTGCCTGGAGTTACGTCCTACAAGAGACCCAGTACTTC.

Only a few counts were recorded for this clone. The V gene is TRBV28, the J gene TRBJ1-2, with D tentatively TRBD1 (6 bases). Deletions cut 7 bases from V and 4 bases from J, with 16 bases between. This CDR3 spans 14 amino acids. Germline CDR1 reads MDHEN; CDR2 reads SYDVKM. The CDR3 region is CASTLEGGGYGYTF. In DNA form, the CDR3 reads TGTGCCAGCACCCTGGAGGGAGGGGGCTATGGCTACACCTTC.

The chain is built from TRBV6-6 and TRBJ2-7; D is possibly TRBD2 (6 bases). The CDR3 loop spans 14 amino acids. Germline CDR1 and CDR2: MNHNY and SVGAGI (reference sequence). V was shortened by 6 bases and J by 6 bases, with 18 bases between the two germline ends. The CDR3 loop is CASRGDSGVGEQYF. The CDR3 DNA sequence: TGTGCCAGCAGGGGGGACTCGGGAGTAGGCGAGCAGTACTTC.

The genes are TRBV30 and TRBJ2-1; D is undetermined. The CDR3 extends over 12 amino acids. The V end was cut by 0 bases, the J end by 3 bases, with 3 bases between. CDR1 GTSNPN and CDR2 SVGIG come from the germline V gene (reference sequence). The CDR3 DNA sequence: TGTGCCTGGAGTGTCAACTACAATGAGCAGTTCTTC. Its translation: CAWSVNYNEQFF.

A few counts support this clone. This CDR3 reads CASSREASTDTQYF. In nucleotides, the CDR3 is TGCGCCAGCAGCCGAGAAGCTAGCACAGATACGCAGTATTTT. V usage is TRBV4-3 and J usage is TRBJ2-3, with unresolved D. Germline-derived CDR1 and CDR2 are LGHNA and YSLEER. The V gene lost 4 bases and the J gene lost 0 bases, with 8 bases spanning the gap. There are 14 residues in the CDR3.

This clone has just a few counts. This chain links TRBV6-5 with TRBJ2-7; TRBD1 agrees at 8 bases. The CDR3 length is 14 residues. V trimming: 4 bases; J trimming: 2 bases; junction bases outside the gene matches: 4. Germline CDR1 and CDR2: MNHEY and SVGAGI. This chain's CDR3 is CASSFGTGPYEQYF. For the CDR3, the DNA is TGTGCCAGCAGTTTCGGGACAGGACCCTACGAGCAGTACTTC.

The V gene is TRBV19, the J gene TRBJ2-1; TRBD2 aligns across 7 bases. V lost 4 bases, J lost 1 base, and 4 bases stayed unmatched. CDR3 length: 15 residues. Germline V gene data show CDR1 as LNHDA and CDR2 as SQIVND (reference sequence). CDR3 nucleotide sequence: TGTGCCAGTAGTAAGCGGGGCCTATCCTACAATGAGCAGTTCTTC. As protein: CASSKRGLSYNEQFF.

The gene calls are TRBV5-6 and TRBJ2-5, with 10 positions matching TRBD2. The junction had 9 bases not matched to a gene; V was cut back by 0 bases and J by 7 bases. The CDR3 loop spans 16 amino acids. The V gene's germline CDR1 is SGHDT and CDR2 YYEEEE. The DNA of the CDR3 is TGTGCCAGCAGCTTGGAGGCTAGCGGGGGTTCGGGGACCCAGTACTTC. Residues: CASSLEASGGSGTQYF.

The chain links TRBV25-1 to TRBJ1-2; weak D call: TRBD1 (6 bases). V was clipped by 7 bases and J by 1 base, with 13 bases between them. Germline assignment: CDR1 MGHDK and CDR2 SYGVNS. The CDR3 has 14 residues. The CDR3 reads CASTSTGHNYGYTF. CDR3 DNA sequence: TGTGCCAGCACATCTACGGGACATAACTATGGCTACACCTTC.

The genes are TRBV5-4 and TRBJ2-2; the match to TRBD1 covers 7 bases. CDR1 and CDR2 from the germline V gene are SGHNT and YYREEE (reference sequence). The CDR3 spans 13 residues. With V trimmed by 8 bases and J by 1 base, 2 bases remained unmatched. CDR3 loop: CASGTVNTGELFF. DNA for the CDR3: TGTGCCAGTGGGACAGTGAACACCGGGGAGCTGTTTTTT.